This is a list of T cell receptor beta chains from one sample in a study of a mutant IDH1 vaccine in newly diagnosed glioma. The method was immunoSEQ multiplex PCR; TCRdb's version includes in-frame clones alone and lacks a portion of them. The top ten hold 0.77% of the sample, which has about 94,000 clones, roughly nine tenths seen once. No antigen has been assigned to these receptors. Here the sequenced sample was PBMCs, taken from a glioma patient whose treatment included an IDH1 peptide vaccine. The source of these receptors is a woman aged 45-65 years with glioma. The CDR3 runs from the conserved cysteine through the conserved F or W. A D gene is named only where the DNA matches it firmly. Only part of the rows carry a size: once, few, many, or a class if the clone is expanded.

V	D	size	J	CDR3	DNA
TRBV27	.	.	TRBJ1-2	CASAGAAQYYGYTF	TGTGCCAGTGCGGGGGCAGCCCAATACTATGGCTACACCTTC
TRBV15	.	.	TRBJ2-7	CATSRDFPSGFEQYF	TGTGCCACCAGCAGAGATTTCCCTTCGGGGTTCGAGCAGTACTTC
TRBV28	.	.	TRBJ2-7	CASSSDWQEQYF	TGTGCCAGCAGCTCCGACTGGCAGGAGCAGTACTTC
TRBV5-6	TRBD1	.	TRBJ1-4	CASSPGQGAGEKLFF	TGTGCCAGCAGCCCCGGACAGGGGGCTGGCGAAAAACTGTTTTTT
TRBV4-1	TRBD2	.	TRBJ2-7	CASSLGTSGRGGYEQYF	TGCGCCAGCAGCTTAGGGACTAGCGGGAGAGGTGGCTACGAGCAGTACTTC
TRBV6-5	.	.	TRBJ1-3	CASSYGNTIYF	TGTGCCAGCAGTTACGGAAACACCATATATTTT
TRBV18	TRBD2	.	TRBJ2-1	CASSPLGGRSYNEQFF	TGTGCCAGCTCACCACTTGGCGGGAGGTCCTACAATGAGCAGTTCTTC
TRBV7-9	.	.	TRBJ1-1	CASSLARTGYTEAFF	TGTGCCAGCAGCTTGGCTCGGACGGGATACACTGAAGCTTTCTTT
TRBV9	TRBD1	.	TRBJ2-6	CASSVVQGASGANVLTF	TGTGCCAGCAGCGTAGTACAGGGGGCCTCTGGGGCCAACGTCCTGACTTTC
TRBV2	.	.	TRBJ2-5	CAAQGRGATGTQYF	TGTGCCGCCCAGGGGCGGGGCGCGACCGGGACCCAGTACTTC
TRBV28	TRBD1	.	TRBJ1-4	CASSSPTKPGQGGKLFF	TGTGCCAGCAGTTCCCCGACTAAACCGGGACAGGGAGGAAAACTGTTTTTT
TRBV11-3	.	.	TRBJ2-7	CASSLNEGGEQYF	TGTGCCAGCAGCTTAAACGAGGGAGGCGAGCAGTACTTC
TRBV19	.	.	TRBJ1-5	CASSTAGGNQPQHF	TGTGCCAGTAGTACGGCCGGCGGCAATCAGCCCCAGCATTTT
TRBV19	.	.	TRBJ2-7	CASSIEQGYEQYF	TGTGCCAGTAGTATAGAACAGGGCTACGAGCAGTACTTC
TRBV7-9	TRBD2	.	TRBJ2-2	CASGLDSGRALDTGELFF	TGTGCCAGCGGCTTAGATAGCGGGAGGGCCCTGGACACCGGGGAGCTGTTTTTT
TRBV6-1	TRBD1	once	TRBJ2-7	CASSVGNRGHYEQYF	TGTGCCAGCAGTGTGGGGAACAGGGGACACTACGAGCAGTACTTC
TRBV5-4	TRBD1	.	TRBJ2-3	CASSFLTGTGNTDTQYF	TGTGCCAGCAGCTTTCTTACCGGGACAGGTAACACAGATACGCAGTATTTT
TRBV7-2	.	.	TRBJ2-3	CASSPAGASTDTQYF	TGTGCCAGCAGCCCTGCAGGGGCGAGCACAGATACGCAGTATTTT
TRBV4-1	.	.	TRBJ1-2	CASSQGTGEYGYTF	TGCGCCAGCAGCCAAGGGACGGGAGAGTATGGCTACACCTTC
TRBV28	.	.	TRBJ2-7	CASFWAYEQYF	TGTGCCAGCTTCTGGGCCTACGAGCAGTACTTC
TRBV10-2	.	.	TRBJ1-1	CASLRGLGTEAFF	TGCGCCAGTTTAAGGGGTTTAGGGACTGAAGCTTTCTTT
TRBV6-5	.	.	TRBJ2-7	CASSPRAPPHEQYF	TGTGCCAGCAGTCCACGGGCGCCCCCTCACGAGCAGTACTTC
TRBV21-1	.	.	TRBJ2-3	CASSKDAVVIDTQYF	TGTGCCAGCAGCAAAGATGCGGTGGTGATAGATACGCAGTATTTT
TRBV5-8	.	.	TRBJ1-2	CASFPPKWTMDDGYTF	TGTGCCAGCTTCCCCCCCAAATGGACCATGGACGATGGCTACACCTTC
TRBV4-1	.	.	TRBJ1-5	CASSPNRWTVNQPQHF	TGCGCCAGCAGCCCCAATAGATGGACAGTCAATCAGCCCCAGCATTTT